Listed below are T cell receptor beta chains from one sample, sequenced in a study of STAT5B mutations in CD4+ large granular lymphocyte leukemia. Clones were read by immunoSEQ multiplex PCR, and TCRdb kept only the in-frame ones, dropping some. The data show tens of thousands of clones, about 79% seen once. Material: CD4+ T cells from blood buffy coats. The receptors were gathered from a human donor in good health. The CDR3 runs from the conserved cysteine through the conserved F or W. D genes are given only for firm matches. The size entry is marked missing in some rows and otherwise reads once, few, many or a size class.

TRBJ1-3,few,TRBV5-4,TRBD1,CASSLHLGRGRGWSGNTIYF,TGTGCCAGCAGCTTACACCTTGGGAGGGGGCGCGGCTGGTCTGGAAACACCATATATTTT
TRBJ1-5,.,TRBV19,.,CASRGGERNQPQHF,TGTGCCAGTAGGGGGGGGGAAAGAAATCAGCCCCAGCATTTT
TRBJ1-2,.,TRBV4-3,TRBD1,CASSQDPGQGLVNANYGYTF,TGCGCCAGCAGCCAAGACCCCGGACAGGGGCTAGTTAACGCTAACTATGGCTACACCTTC
TRBJ1-4,.,TRBV6-1,TRBD1,CASKTGATNEKLFF,TGTGCCAGCAAAACAGGGGCCACTAATGAAAAACTGTTTTTT
TRBJ2-7,.,TRBV9,.,CASSPRWADEQYF,TGTGCCAGCAGCCCCCGATGGGCGGACGAGCAGTACTTC
TRBJ2-7,.,TRBV18,TRBD1,CASSRQGASEQYF,TGTGCCAGCTCACGACAGGGGGCCAGCGAGCAGTACTTC
TRBJ1-4,.,TRBV7-9,.,CASSLGGYGDEKLFF,TGTGCCAGCAGCTTAGGCGGATACGGGGATGAAAAACTGTTTTTT
TRBJ2-2,.,TRBV7-3,.,CASSRSQRTGELFF,TGTGCCAGCAGCCGAAGTCAACGCACCGGGGAGCTGTTTTTT
TRBJ2-3,once,TRBV15,TRBD1,CATSRGQGATTDTQYF,TGTGCCACCAGTAGGGGACAGGGGGCGACGACAGATACGCAGTATTTT
TRBJ1-2,.,TRBV5-1,TRBD1,CASGNPGGVYGYTF,TGCGCCAGCGGCAATCCAGGGGGAGTCTATGGCTACACCTTC
TRBJ1-5,.,TRBV2,TRBD1,CASSEARTGDNQPQHF,TGTGCCAGCAGTGAAGCACGGACAGGTGACAATCAGCCCCAGCATTTT
TRBJ2-1,once,TRBV4-1,TRBD2,CASSQDTGTSFSRKVVEQFF,TGCGCCAGCAGCCAAGATACCGGGACTAGCTTTTCACGGAAGGTGGTTGAGCAGTTCTTC
TRBJ2-7,.,TRBV2,.,CASSGNGLEQYF,TGTGCCAGCAGTGGAAACGGGCTCGAGCAGTACTTC
TRBJ2-7,.,TRBV28,TRBD2,CASRTGGPYEQYF,TGTGCCAGCAGGACGGGAGGGCCCTACGAGCAGTACTTC
TRBJ2-1,few,TRBV2,TRBD2,CASSVLAGGDEQFF,TGTGCCAGCAGTGTGCTAGCGGGGGGCGATGAGCAGTTCTTC
TRBJ2-1,.,TRBV7-9,.,CASSLLGGSYNEQFF,TGTGCCAGCAGCTTACTCGGAGGCTCCTACAATGAGCAGTTCTTC